This is a list of T cell receptor beta chains from one sample in a study of T cells in Graves' hyperthyroidism and ophthalmopathy. TCRdb re-called the multiplex PCR reads through MiXCR, storing one row per CDR3 protein. Counted here are a few hundred thousand distinct CDR3 sequences, less than 25% occurring once; the ten biggest clones make up approximately 49%. The sequencing sample was made of blood. These receptors were taken from a woman between 70 and 85 years old with Graves' ophthalmopathy. Each CDR3 is given with its conserved first and last residue. D genes are given only for firm matches. The listing skips clone size in some rows; elsewhere it reads once, few, many or a size class.

v_call	j_call	cdr3_length	clone_size	d_call	cdr3_nt	cdr3_aa
TRBV10-3	TRBJ2-1	15	few	TRBD2	TGTGCCAGCAGTCCCCATCGGGACTACCACAATGAGCAGTTCTTC	CASSPHRDYHNEQFF
TRBV7-2	TRBJ2-5	18	-	TRBD2	TGTGCCAGCAGCTTAAGCGGGACTAGCGGGACCGTACAAGAGACCCAGTACTTC	CASSLSGTSGTVQETQYF
TRBV5-1	TRBJ1-5	14	-	-	TGCGCCAGCAGCTTGGAAAACCGCAATCAGCCCCAGCATTTT	CASSLENRNQPQHF
TRBV5-8	TRBJ1-2	15	-	TRBD1	TGTGCCAGCAGCGGACAGGGGGCGTCTAACTATGGCTACACCTTC	CASSGQGASNYGYTF
TRBV6-6	TRBJ1-1	15	few	-	TGTGCCAGCAGTTACGGGGCTCCGGTGCTCGCTGAAGCTTTCTTT	CASSYGAPVLAEAFF
TRBV2	TRBJ2-5	15	-	TRBD2	TGTGCCAGCAGCCCTCCCTGCGGGAGGGATGAGACCCAGTACTTC	CASSPPCGRDETQYF
TRBV11-2	TRBJ2-7	15	few	TRBD2	TGTGCCAGCAGCCCCTTAACTAGCGGGAGCCACGAGCAGTACTTC	CASSPLTSGSHEQYF
TRBV9	TRBJ2-2	15	few	-	TGTGCCAGCTCTGCGGGACCGGCGGTCACCGGGGAGCTGTTTTTT	CASSAGPAVTGELFF
TRBV6-1	TRBJ1-2	11	few	TRBD1	TGTGCCAGCAGGGAACAGGGGGACTACACCTTC	CASREQGDYTF
TRBV5-1	TRBJ2-4	16	few	-	TGCGCCAGCAGCCCCCCGGGAGGGGGCGGCGGAAACATTCAGTACTTC	CASSPPGGGGGNIQYF
TRBV10-3	TRBJ2-3	12	-	-	TGTGCCATCAGTGGAGGCGGGGATACGCAGTATTTT	CAISGGGDTQYF
TRBV9	TRBJ1-3	12	few	-	TGTGCCAGCATGGGCGACGGAAACACCATATATTTT	CASMGDGNTIYF
TRBV2	TRBJ1-1	13	many	-	TGTGCCAGCAGTCCCGACAGATACACTGAAGCTTTCTTT	CASSPDRYTEAFF
TRBV19	TRBJ1-1	13	few	-	TGTGCCAGTAGTATAGACCCAGGGCTTGAAGCTTTCTTT	CASSIDPGLEAFF
TRBV4-3	TRBJ1-1	16	-	-	TGCGCCAGCAGCCATGCCTACCCTGGGGGGGGGACTGAAGCTTTCTTT	CASSHAYPGGGTEAFF
TRBV7-2	TRBJ1-4	15	few	-	TGTGCCAGCAGCTTGGGGGGATCCGCTAATGAAAAACTGTTTTTT	CASSLGGSANEKLFF
TRBV10-3	TRBJ1-5	13	-	-	TGTGCCATCAGTGAGGACAGAAATCAGCCCCAGCATTTT	CAISEDRNQPQHF
TRBV6-1	TRBJ1-3	14	few	-	TGTGCCAGCCTCGCGGGACAATTAGGAAACACCATATATTTT	CASLAGQLGNTIYF
TRBV11-2	TRBJ2-1	17	many	-	TGTGCCAGCAGAGGATCCCAGGGCCTACTAGGGTACAATGAGCAGTTCTTC	CASRGSQGLLGYNEQFF
TRBV5-1	TRBJ2-1	16	few	TRBD1	TGCGCCAGCAGGGTTATCACAGGGGCTTCCGCGAATGAGCAGTTCTTC	CASRVITGASANEQFF
TRBV28	TRBJ2-3	15	few	TRBD1	TGTGCCAGCAGTTCTGGACAGGGGAGTACAGATACGCAGTATTTT	CASSSGQGSTDTQYF
TRBV19	TRBJ1-4	17	-	TRBD1	TGTGCCAGTAGTCCAGGGGACAGATCCGCAACTAATGAAAAACTGTTTTTT	CASSPGDRSATNEKLFF
TRBV5-1	TRBJ1-2	13	-	-	TGCGCCAGCAGCCAAGGCCAGGGGAATGGCTACACCTTC	CASSQGQGNGYTF
TRBV2	TRBJ1-4	13	many	TRBD1	TGTGCCAGCAGCCTGGGACAGCGAGAAAAACTGTTTTTT	CASSLGQREKLFF
TRBV7-2	TRBJ2-7	16	-	TRBD2	TGTGCCAGCAGTCCCGCAGGAGCGGGGATTCCGTCCGAGCAGTACTTC	CASSPAGAGIPSEQYF
TRBV10-3	TRBJ2-7	12	-	TRBD2	TGTGCCACTAGCGGGAGCTCCTACGAGCAGTACTTC	CATSGSSYEQYF
TRBV5-1	TRBJ1-1	12	few	-	TGCGCCAGCAGCTCCGGGGTTACTGAAGCTTTCTTT	CASSSGVTEAFF
TRBV6-1	TRBJ1-1	12	many	-	TGTGCCAGCACGGCCGGAAACACTGAAGCTTTCTTT	CASTAGNTEAFF
TRBV19	TRBJ1-5	15	few	TRBD1	TGTGCCAGTAGTCACGGGACAGGGCTCCATCAGCCCCAGCATTTT	CASSHGTGLHQPQHF
TRBV6-4	TRBJ1-2	15	-	TRBD1	TGTGCCAGCAGTGAGAGGGGACAGGGAAACTATGGCTACACCTTC	CASSERGQGNYGYTF
TRBV7-2	TRBJ1-2	15	-	TRBD1	TGTGCCAGCAGCTTAGCGGACAGGGGGAACTATGGCTACACCTTC	CASSLADRGNYGYTF
TRBV28	TRBJ1-1	14	many	-	TGTGCCAGCAGTTCCAGATATCGGACGGCTGAAGCTTTCTTT	CASSSRYRTAEAFF
TRBV2	TRBJ1-2	15	many	-	TGTGCCAGCAGTGGACAGCAATTAGCTAACTATGGCTACACCTTC	CASSGQQLANYGYTF
TRBV3-1	TRBJ2-7	14	many	-	TGTGCCAGCAGCCAAGGGACCGTGACCTACGAGCAGTACTTC	CASSQGTVTYEQYF
TRBV6-2/TRBV6-3	TRBJ1-2	13	-	-	TGTGCCAGCAGTCCACAATCCAACTATGGCTACACCTTC	CASSPQSNYGYTF
TRBV5-6	TRBJ1-4	14	-	TRBD1	TGTGCCAGCAGCTCCCGACAGGGTGGAGAAAAACTGTTTTTT	CASSSRQGGEKLFF
TRBV3-1	TRBJ2-5	15	-	TRBD2	TGTGCCAGCAGCTTCGTAGCGGGAAGAACGGAGACCCAGTACTTC	CASSFVAGRTETQYF
TRBV28	TRBJ2-7	12	many	-	TGTGCCAGCAAGCAGGGTGTCTACGAGCAGTACTTC	CASKQGVYEQYF
TRBV5-1	TRBJ1-2	16	-	TRBD1	TGCGCCAGCAGCTTGGAAGCGGGACAGGACCTCTATGGCTACACCTTC	CASSLEAGQDLYGYTF
TRBV6-1	TRBJ2-5	15	many	-	TGTGCCAGCAGCCGTCAGACAGGTGGATTGGAGACCCAGTACTTC	CASSRQTGGLETQYF
TRBV19	TRBJ1-2	15	few	-	TGTGCCAGTAGTCCGCCCGGGGACACAAACTATGGCTACACCTTC	CASSPPGDTNYGYTF
TRBV3-1	TRBJ2-7	13	-	TRBD2	TGTGCCAGCTCCGACCTAGCGGGAGGAGAGCAGTACTTC	CASSDLAGGEQYF